This T cell receptor (beta chain) was found in a study of cytomegalovirus exposure and HLA in healthy donors (dated by TCRdb to 2017 to 2019). Context from the whole study: The 670 or so repertoires of the first cohort and the 120 or so validation repertoires were produced on the same platform, according to a later analysis. A separate validation cohort of roughly 110 different subjects was used in addition to the roughly 620-subject first cohort. The study aimed to test whether cataloging public T cell receptors could reveal signatures of past pathogen exposure. To predict cytomegalovirus infection status, the study combined high-throughput TCR immunosequencing, statistical association of individual TCRs with disease status, and machine learning. Results the study describes overall, beyond this receptor: In both the original and validation cohorts, the classifier was reported to diagnose cytomegalovirus status with high specificity and sensitivity. The study gave a list of 150 to 200 TCR beta chains associated with cytomegalovirus. Across donors, most TCR sequences were observed very rarely, whereas some public TCRs were present in many individuals. A few of the identified cytomegalovirus-associated TCR beta chains were confirmed in vitro to be specific for cytomegalovirus antigens. The authors suggested that the approach could potentially be extended to other disease states and immunological phenotypes. Subsequent analysis determined that TCRs grouped into clusters in the first cohort also showed a tendency toward co-occurrence across the 90 to 150 validation repertoires, and roughly 95% of cluster scores exceeded 0. All 120 or so repertoires were used to score co-occurrence in the validation cohort in a later analysis, because that analysis had no HLA typing for the cohort.

With respect to this clone: Its antigen is not yet known. Base qualities are not provided; no much larger clone lies one nucleotide away.

Donors formed part of the validation cohort, which comprised over a hundred subjects and was distinct from the first cohort of 666 subjects. Per the germline V gene (reference sequence), GTSNPN is the CDR1 and SVGIG is the CDR2. CDR3 length: 14 amino acids, cysteine to phenylalanine. Here the CDR3 DNA is all that survives: 42 bases in frame from base 1. V sheds 5 bases and J sheds 0 bases, leaving 14 bases between their ends. The library relied on the immunoSEQ multiplex PCR assay. Per the authors' processing: To diagnose cytomegalovirus status from the catalog of TCR beta chain sequences, a statistical classification framework was built. The table was pulled from immuneACCESS by TCRdb, which kept in-frame rearrangements only. Such tables lose some clones; where checked, under half of the loss comes from unresolved V genes, and the rest has no known cause. From that table come the V and J calls and clone size; the DNA was used to work out D and trimming. The sample table contains under 250,000 clones; only one count was recorded for roughly 91% of them. The ten top clones hold approximately 2% of the sample.

The sequence joins TRBV30 to TRBJ2-7; TRBD1 is possibly the D segment (6 matching bases). Sequencing input: PBMCs. This receptor was identified in a woman younger than 35 in good health and CMV-seropositive. The nucleotide sequence reads TGTGCCTGGGCCCGGGACACTCTCTCCTACGAGCAGTACTTC. Its protein is CAWARDTLSYEQYF. Full variable domain (CDR3 extended with the reference TRBV30 and TRBJ2-7 proteins): SQTIHQWPATLVQPVGSPLSLECTVEGTSNPNLYWYRQAAGRGLQLLFYSVGIGQISSEVPQNLSASRPQDRQFILSSKKLLLSDSGFYLCAWARDTLSYEQYFGPGTRLTVT.